This is a list of T cell receptor beta chains from one sample in a study of blood T cell repertoires in COVID-19. Profiling relied on immunoSEQ multiplex PCR, and the TCRdb table lists in-frame clones only, not all of them. Of 150,000 or so clones listed, 80% to 95% are singletons. Sequencing was carried out using peripheral blood. These receptors came from a woman aged 55-75 years with COVID-19, enrolled during active disease. Both conserved end residues are part of each CDR3.

v_gene,j_gene,CDR3aa
TRBV3-1/TRBV3-2,TRBJ1-2,CASSQLTDRGLGYTF
TRBV15,TRBJ1-2,CATSRDHINYGYTF
TRBV6-5,TRBJ1-5,CASRAGGSQPQHF
TRBV6-2/TRBV6-3,TRBJ1-1,CASSKTGPNTEAFF
TRBV29-1,TRBJ1-6,CSASTGVGSPLHF
TRBV5-1,TRBJ2-7,CASSFRTSPWYEQYF
TRBV19,TRBJ1-1,CASSVPRGQNTEAFF
TRBV14,TRBJ2-1,CASSPTLAGGLYNEQFF
TRBV6-1,TRBJ2-2,CASSDMNSGELFF
TRBV3-1/TRBV3-2,TRBJ2-3,CASSHGTGSTDTQYF
TRBV10-3,TRBJ1-2,CAIRDIANYGYTF
TRBV12-3/TRBV12-4,TRBJ1-3,CASSPGQRNTIYF
TRBV29-1,TRBJ1-1,CSVVASSMNTEAFF
TRBV11-2,TRBJ2-7,CASGRGRGPYEQYF
TRBV9,TRBJ1-2,CASSSEPESYTF
TRBV27,TRBJ1-2,CASSPPGTAAYGYTF
TRBV6-4,TRBJ2-1,CASSEGGGRNEQFF
TRBV29-1,TRBJ2-1,CSVEAVTGGGYNEQFF
TRBV4-3,TRBJ1-5,CASSQDMTANGPQHF
TRBV27,TRBJ2-6,CASRFTGGASGANVLTF
TRBV27,TRBJ1-2,CASSRAGGVYGYTF
TRBV19,TRBJ1-5,CASSIEDRVRQPQHF
TRBV7-2,TRBJ2-5,CASSLVGLAGQETQYF
TRBV7-8,TRBJ1-5,CASSPRTGYSNQPQHF
TRBV5-1,TRBJ2-1,CASSLSSGGDGNEQFF
TRBV3-1/TRBV3-2,TRBJ1-2,CASSQADRGSNYGYTF
TRBV21-1,TRBJ1-5,CASALEAHSNQPQHF
TRBV6-5,TRBJ1-1,CASLRGSGTEAFF
TRBV19,TRBJ2-5,CASSIGRGLVETQYF
TRBV10-3,TRBJ1-4,CAISESKGRGEKLFF
TRBV20-1,TRBJ2-7,CSAAASYEQYF
TRBV5-4,TRBJ1-4,CASSPSTGDEKLFF
TRBV9,TRBJ2-5,CASSTRTGQETQYF
TRBV5-4,TRBJ2-1,CASSNGLAGGIYNEQFF
TRBV5-6,TRBJ1-6,CASSPTGLNSPLHF
TRBV2,TRBJ2-7,CASNLGQPAYEQYF
TRBV5-1,TRBJ2-4,CASSLRQKNIQYF
TRBV4-3,TRBJ2-7,CASSQEIAIGTTESYEQYF
TRBV6-6,TRBJ1-2,CASTHLGTGDGYTF
TRBV7-2,TRBJ1-4,CASSPMTGDEKLFF
TRBV4-2,TRBJ1-2,CASSQEGQPYGYTF
TRBV5-5,TRBJ2-2,CASSRAPGQWVTGELFF
TRBV19,TRBJ2-1,CASGLAGYNEQFF
TRBV6-1,TRBJ1-3,CASSEASRSGNTIYF
TRBV27,TRBJ2-6,CASSPSSLTGGANVLTF
TRBV11-2,TRBJ1-2,CASSFLEYYGYTF
TRBV4-1,TRBJ2-5,CASSSREPGPEETQYF